Listed here are 20 T cell receptor beta chains from one sample, sequenced in a study of blood T cell repertoires in COVID-19. Produced via immunoSEQ multiplex PCR; TCRdb's table is partial and in-frame only. Of roughly 230,000 clones in the sample, 85% to 90% are singletons; the top ten hold around 3.7%. Sample: PBMCs or T cells enriched from blood (not recorded which). The receptors derive from a woman in her twenties or thirties with acute COVID-19.

To note about this clone: Additional DNA sequences in this sample encode the identical CDR3. The chain uses TRBV7-2 and TRBJ1-2; 7 bases fit TRBD1. Germline values: CDR1 SGHTA, CDR2 FQGNSA. With V trimmed by 1 base and J by 4 bases, 6 bases remained unmatched. This CDR3 is built from 15 residues. The CDR3 loop is CASSLGAGTVYGYTF. CDR3 bases: TGTGCCAGCAGCTTAGGTGCCGGGACAGTCTATGGCTACACCTTC.

The genes are TRBV5-1 and TRBJ2-3, with D perhaps TRBD2 (6 bases). Germline assignment: CDR1 SGHRS and CDR2 YFSETQ. The CDR3 loop spans 15 amino acids. Deletions cut 2 bases from V and 0 bases from J, with 10 bases between. The CDR3 region is CASSFTGTSTDTQYF. The CDR3, as DNA: TGCGCCAGCAGCTTCACCGGGACTAGCACAGATACGCAGTATTTT.

The rearrangement uses TRBV7-2 and TRBJ2-2; no clear D gene. This CDR3 region has 15 residues. The V end lost 1 base, the J end lost 5 bases, and 11 bases lay between the germline ends. Germline values: CDR1 SGHTA, CDR2 FQGNSA. This chain's CDR3 is CASSLGMGRTGELFF. As DNA, the CDR3 is TGTGCCAGCAGCTTAGGAATGGGCCGGACCGGGGAGCTGTTTTTT.

V is TRBV15 and J is TRBJ2-6, with D maybe TRBD1 (5 bases). The length of the CDR3 is 18 residues. The germline V gene has CDR1 LNHNV and CDR2 YYDKDF (reference sequence). Trimming removed 0 bases at V and 4 bases at J, with 16 bases between. The CDR3 region is CATSRERPGSLGANVLTF. CDR3 sequence (DNA): TGTGCCACCAGCAGAGAGAGGCCAGGGTCGTTAGGGGCCAACGTCCTGACTTTC.

DNA of the CDR3: TGTGCCAGCAGCCAAGGAAACAGAAATTCACCCCTCCACTTT. Residues: CASSQGNRNSPLHF. This chain uses TRBV3-1 (or the pseudogene TRBV3-2) with TRBJ1-6; D gene uncertain. CDR3 length: 14 residues. Trimming cost V 1 base and J 7 bases, with 8 bases left between them. Germline V gene lookup returns CDR1 LGHDT and CDR2 YNNKEL (reference sequence).

The rearrangement uses TRBV7-8 and TRBJ1-1; 9 bases are a match to TRBD1. The CDR3 contains 17 residues. Germline CDR1 SGHVS, CDR2 FQNEAQ. The trim removed 5 bases at V and 5 bases at J, leaving 15 bases unmatched. The chain's CDR3 is CASSLVGTGLIGTEAFF. CDR3 DNA: TGTGCCAGCAGCCTTGTGGGGACAGGGCTGATCGGGACTGAAGCTTTCTTT.

The chain has TRBV7-8 and TRBJ2-3, with D perhaps TRBD1 (6 bases). CDR1 is SGHVS and CDR2 is FQNEAQ in the germline V gene. CDR3 size: 15 residues. V was cut by 7 bases and J by 1 base, with 15 bases left in between. CDR3 sequence: CASTQGSRGTDTQYF. The CDR3 coding sequence is TGTGCCAGCACCCAGGGGTCGAGGGGCACAGATACGCAGTATTTT.

The chain uses TRBV9 and TRBJ1-6, with TRBD1 matching over 12 bases. This CDR3 has 17 amino acids. With 0 bases clipped from V and 10 bases from J, the junction kept 8 bases outside the gene matches. Germline assignment: CDR1 SGDLS and CDR2 YYNGEE. CDR3 in DNA: TGTGCCAGCAGCGTAGACCCAAGGGACAGGGGGCTGTCACCCCTCCACTTT. It encodes CASSVDPRDRGLSPLHF. The full variable domain, its missing parts supplied by reference TRBV9 and TRBJ1-6, is DSGVTQTPKHLITATGQRVTLRCSPRSGDLSVYWYQQSLDQGLQFLIQYYNGEERAKGNILERFSAQQFPDLHSELNLSSLELGDSALYFCASSVDPRDRGLSPLHFGNGTRLTVT.

The chain employs TRBV3-1 (or the pseudogene TRBV3-2) and TRBJ2-1, with 11 bases identical to TRBD2. This CDR3 region has 17 residues. V was pared by 7 bases and J by 0 bases, with 8 bases of the junction left unmatched. Germline lookup yields CDR1 LGHDT and CDR2 YNNKEL (reference sequence). The CDR3 nucleotides read TGTGCCAGCAACGCAACTAGCGGGGGTAGCTCCTACAATGAGCAGTTCTTC. Its translation: CASNATSGGSSYNEQFF.

The rearrangement links TRBV15 to TRBJ1-1; weak D call: TRBD1 (5 bases). The V end was cut by 7 bases, the J end by 1 base, with 16 bases between. The germline CDR1 and CDR2 sequences are LNHNV and YYDKDF (reference sequence). The length of the CDR3 is 15 residues. Written as DNA, the CDR3 is TGTGCCACCATCAGTCGGGGGGTGAGGAACACTGAAGCTTTCTTT. Its translation is CATISRGVRNTEAFF.

The chain is built from TRBV28 and TRBJ2-7; a weak D match, TRBD1 (6 bases). Germline V CDR1 and CDR2: MDHEN, SYDVKM. V lost 2 bases, J lost 0 bases, and 17 bases lay in between. This CDR3 has 17 residues. For the CDR3, the DNA is TGTGCCAGCAGTTTAAGCGGACAGTTACTGAGCTCCTACGAGCAGTACTTC. Its translation is CASSLSGQLLSSYEQYF.

The rearrangement joins TRBV7-2 to TRBJ2-1, with 11 bases identical to TRBD1. CDR3 length equals 15 residues. Losses at the gene ends were 3 bases for V and 8 bases for J; bases not matched to a gene: 6. Germline values: CDR1 SGHTA, CDR2 FQGNSA. CDR3 protein: CASSFGTGGKYEQFF. For the CDR3, the DNA is TGTGCCAGCAGCTTCGGGACAGGGGGAAAGTATGAGCAGTTCTTC.

J is TRBJ1-1 and V is TRBV30; D is possibly TRBD1 (6 bases). The V end lost 3 bases, the J end lost 0 bases, and 11 bases lay between the germline ends. The CDR3 runs 14 residues. Germline-derived CDR1 and CDR2 are GTSNPN and SVGIG (reference sequence). The CDR3 DNA follows: TGTGCCTGGAGACCGGACAGCATGAACACTGAAGCTTTCTTT. This translates into CAWRPDSMNTEAFF.

This sequence joins TRBV6-5 and TRBJ1-2, with no clear D. This CDR3 spans 15 amino acids. V was shortened by 0 bases and J by 2 bases, with 10 bases between the two germline ends. Germline CDR1 and CDR2: MNHEY and SVGAGI. CDR3 bases: TGTGCCAGCAGTTACTCGGCACAGAAGAACTATGGCTACACCTTC. Its protein product is CASSYSAQKNYGYTF.

This CDR3 is CASSSGGANTGELFF. The CDR3, as DNA: TGTGCCAGCAGCTCCGGGGGGGCGAACACCGGGGAGCTGTTTTTT. The chain uses TRBV5-4 and TRBJ2-2; 8 positions match TRBD2. The germline gives CDR1 SGHNT, CDR2 YYREEE (reference sequence). The trim removed 3 bases at V and 0 bases at J, leaving 1 base unmatched. The CDR3 is made up of 15 amino acids.

The J gene is TRBJ2-7, the V gene TRBV6-2 or TRBV6-3, with D perhaps TRBD1 (6 bases). Between the trimmed V and J ends, which lost 5 bases and 2 bases, there was a span of 13 bases. The CDR3 runs to 14 residues. Germline lookup yields CDR1 MNHEY and CDR2 SVGEGT. CDR3 DNA sequence: TGTGCCAGCAGTCTAGGGACACCAGCCTACGAGCAGTACTTC. It translates to CASSLGTPAYEQYF.

The V gene is TRBV4-3, the J gene TRBJ2-7; 10 bases agree with TRBD2. This CDR3 comprises 18 residues. Germline V gene data show CDR1 as LGHNA and CDR2 as YSLEER. V lost 1 base to trimming and J lost 1 base; unmatched junction nucleotides: 10. The CDR3 DNA reads TGCGCCAGCAGCCAAGGGCTTGGTAGCGGGGGGACTTCCTACGAGCAGTACTTC. Amino acid sequence: CASSQGLGSGGTSYEQYF.

This chain links TRBV9 with TRBJ2-6; D is possibly TRBD1 (5 bases). This CDR3 is 15 amino acids long. From germline, CDR1 is SGDLS and CDR2 YYNGEE. Between the trimmed V and J ends, which lost 2 bases and 3 bases, there was a span of 9 bases. CDR3 DNA: TGTGCCAGCAGCGTTCAGGGATATGGGGCCAACGTCCTGACTTTC. This translates into CASSVQGYGANVLTF. The variable domain in full, completed from reference TRBV9 and TRBJ2-6, reads DSGVTQTPKHLITATGQRVTLRCSPRSGDLSVYWYQQSLDQGLQFLIQYYNGEERAKGNILERFSAQQFPDLHSELNLSSLELGDSALYFCASSVQGYGANVLTFGAGSRLTVL.

The genes are TRBV9 and TRBJ2-1; the D gene is possibly TRBD2 (6 bases). V was cut by 0 bases and J by 8 bases, with 15 bases left in between. The CDR3 spans 15 residues. CDR1 is SGDLS and CDR2 is YYNGEE in the germline V gene. CDR3 region: CASSVAHSGGHEQFF. The CDR3 DNA follows: TGTGCCAGCAGCGTAGCTCATAGCGGCGGTCATGAGCAGTTCTTC.

The V call is TRBV14, the J call TRBJ2-2, with D possibly TRBD2 on 7 matching bases. The V and J ends lost 4 bases and 7 bases respectively, with 22 bases between them. This CDR3 spans 17 amino acids. The V gene's germline CDR1 is SGHDN and CDR2 FVKESK. The CDR3 loop reads CASSPPGGTPYGGELFF. The CDR3, as DNA: TGTGCCAGCAGCCCCCCCGGGGGGACACCTTATGGCGGGGAGCTGTTTTTT.